These 32 T cell receptor beta chains originate from one sample sequenced in a study of T cell responses to AZD1222 COVID-19 vaccine. Assay used: immunoSEQ multiplex PCR; TCRdb lists only in-frame clones, some missing. The sample holds fewer than 110,000 clones, 89% seen once. The sample here was peripheral blood, taken on day 0 of AZD1222 vaccination. The source of these receptors is an adult in good health.

CDR3 DNA sequence: TGTGCCAGCAGTTTCGGACGGCCGACAAACACCGGGGAGCTGTTTTTT. It is translated as CASSFGRPTNTGELFF. The chain employs TRBV6-2 or TRBV6-3 and TRBJ2-2; D ambiguous. Germline assignment: CDR1 MNHEY and CDR2 SVGEGT. Trimming pared 4 bases from V and 2 bases from J, leaving 14 bases between. The CDR3 is 16 residues long.

This clone was counted only a few times. V is TRBV2 and J is TRBJ2-7; D may be TRBD2 (5 bases). The ends were cut back, 6 bases at V and 2 bases at J, with 11 bases in the middle. The germline V gene has CDR1 SNHLY and CDR2 FYNNEI. CDR3 length equals 13 residues. Here the CDR3 reads CASSEGDPYEQYF. In DNA form, the CDR3 reads TGTGCCAGCAGCGAGGGTGACCCCTACGAGCAGTACTTC.

J is TRBJ2-7 and V is TRBV28, with no clear D. The V end lost 4 bases, the J end lost 4 bases, and 20 bases lay between the germline ends. The CDR3 is 16 residues long. In germline, CDR1 is MDHEN, CDR2 SYDVKM. The CDR3 nucleotides are TGTGCCAGCAGTTCCCCCTCGGCTGGCAAACAATACGAGCAGTACTTC. Its translation is CASSSPSAGKQYEQYF.

The chain recombines TRBV30 with TRBJ1-2; perhaps TRBD1 as D (5 bases). This CDR3 spans 12 amino acids. Per germline, CDR1 GTSNPN and CDR2 SVGIG (reference sequence). Trimming took 2 bases from V and 8 from J, leaving 12 bases between them. The CDR3 DNA is TGTGCCTGGAGTCCGGGACGATTGGGCTACACCTTC. Protein sequence: CAWSPGRLGYTF. Together with reference TRBV30 and TRBJ1-2, the CDR3 gives the full variable domain: SQTIHQWPATLVQPVGSPLSLECTVEGTSNPNLYWYRQAAGRGLQLLFYSVGIGQISSEVPQNLSASRPQDRQFILSSKKLLLSDSGFYLCAWSPGRLGYTFGSGTRLTVV.

The chain recombines TRBV7-9 with TRBJ2-1; TRBD2 matches at 8 bases. Germline CDR1 SEHNR, CDR2 FQNEAQ (reference sequence). V trimming: 2 bases; J trimming: 0 bases; junction bases outside the gene matches: 6. The CDR3 consists of 17 residues. The CDR3 reads CASSLSASGFSYNEQFF. In nucleotides, the CDR3 is TGTGCCAGCAGCTTATCAGCTAGCGGGTTCTCCTACAATGAGCAGTTCTTC.

The J gene is TRBJ2-1, the V gene TRBV6-5; 8 bases fit TRBD2. Germline V lookup: CDR1 MNHEY, CDR2 SVGAGI. The junction had 2 bases not matched to a gene; V was cut back by 1 base and J by 0 bases. CDR3 size: 16 residues. CDR3: CASSYWSGGSYNEQFF. In DNA, the CDR3 is TGTGCCAGCAGTTACTGGAGCGGGGGCTCCTACAATGAGCAGTTCTTC.

The V gene is TRBV29-1, the J gene TRBJ2-7, with 11 bases fitting TRBD2. The CDR3 consists of 14 residues. Trimming removed 3 bases from V and 0 bases from J; junction bases left unmatched: 1. The germline V gene has CDR1 SQVTM and CDR2 ANQGSEA. This chain's CDR3 is CSVDSGRASYEQYF. The CDR3 DNA is TGCAGCGTTGATAGCGGGAGGGCCTCCTACGAGCAGTACTTC.

V gene TRBV28 combines with J gene TRBJ1-4, with 7 bases matching TRBD1. Germline-derived CDR1 and CDR2 are MDHEN and SYDVKM. V gave up 5 bases and J gave up 12 bases; unmatched junction bases: 21. The CDR3 runs 17 residues. The CDR3 DNA is TGTGCCAGCAGTCCCCAGGGGGAGGGGGCCGCCGTCGGGCAACTGTTTTTT. Residues: CASSPQGEGAAVGQLFF.

The chain has TRBV5-1 and TRBJ1-1, with D possibly TRBD1 on 6 matching bases. This CDR3 contains 13 residues. Trimming shortened V by 4 bases and J by 6 bases, and 13 bases separated the two germline ends. Germline CDR1 is SGHRS and CDR2 is YFSETQ. CDR3 sequence reads: CASSGQQGSEAFF. In nucleotides, the CDR3 is TGCGCCAGCAGCGGACAACAGGGTTCTGAAGCTTTCTTT.

The CDR3 region is CASSPGTSGYEQYF. In DNA form, the CDR3 reads TGTGCCAGCAGCCCGGGGACTAGCGGCTACGAGCAGTACTTC. The V and J genes are TRBV7-2 and TRBJ2-7; TRBD2 matches at 11 bases. V lost 5 bases and J lost 3; bases outside the gene matches: 3. CDR1 SGHTA and CDR2 FQGNSA come from the germline V gene. The CDR3 is 14 residues long.

This clone has just a few counts. This chain uses TRBV24-1 with TRBJ1-5; D remains ambiguous. This CDR3 spans 12 amino acids. Germline V gene data show CDR1 as KGHDR and CDR2 as SFDVKD. V dropped 3 bases and J dropped 4 bases, with 3 bases sitting between them. The chain's CDR3 is CATSDTNQPQHF. DNA of the CDR3: TGTGCCACCAGTGATACTAATCAGCCCCAGCATTTT.

The chain recombines TRBV28 with TRBJ2-3; perhaps TRBD2 as D (6 bases). Trimming stripped 6 bases from V and 8 bases from J, with 33 bases between. CDR1 and CDR2 (germline): MDHEN, SYDVKM. CDR3 length equals 19 residues. CDR3 sequence: CASSPRHPGLVYYGGTQYF. In DNA, the CDR3 is TGTGCCAGCAGCCCTCGTCACCCTGGGCTAGTGTATTACGGGGGTACGCAGTATTTT.

V gene TRBV19 combines with J gene TRBJ2-6; 8 nucleotides agree with TRBD1. In germline, CDR1 is LNHDA, CDR2 SQIVND (reference sequence). The J segment lost 4 bases and the V segment lost 9 bases, leaving 20 bases of the junction unmatched. This CDR3 has 19 residues. The CDR3 loop is CASLLGGGTGRRGANVLTF. The CDR3 DNA is TGTGCCAGCCTTCTTGGGGGCGGGACAGGCCGAAGGGGGGCCAACGTCCTGACTTTC.

The chain recombines TRBV7-3 with TRBJ2-1, with 12 bases that match TRBD2. Germline V CDR1 and CDR2: SGHTA, FQGTGA. The trim removed 6 bases at V and 6 bases at J, leaving 3 bases unmatched. The CDR3 has 14 amino acids. The CDR3 DNA sequence: TGTGCCAGCAGTCTAGCGGGAGGGGGCAATGAGCAGTTCTTC. Residues: CASSLAGGGNEQFF.

This chain's CDR3 is CASSLSPGHQGEPQHF. CDR3 DNA: TGTGCCAGCAGCTTATCACCGGGACACCAAGGAGAGCCCCAGCATTTT. The genes are TRBV7-6 and TRBJ1-5; perhaps TRBD1 as D (6 bases). The CDR3 contains 16 residues. Germline V CDR1 and CDR2: SGHVS, FNYEAQ. The V and J ends lost 2 bases and 8 bases respectively, with 19 bases between them. The whole variable domain, filled in from reference TRBV7-6 and TRBJ1-5, reads GAGVSQSPRYKVTKRGQDVALRCDPISGHVSLYWYRQALGQGPEFLTYFNYEAQQDKSGLPNDRFSAERPEGSISTLTIQRTEQRDSAMYRCASSLSPGHQGEPQHFGDGTRLSIL.

CDR3 sequence: CASSLASDLNTEAFF. DNA for the CDR3: TGTGCCAGCAGCTTAGCCTCAGATCTGAACACTGAAGCTTTCTTT. This chain links TRBV7-2 with TRBJ1-1; D not resolved. In germline, CDR1 is SGHTA, CDR2 FQGNSA. There are 15 residues in the CDR3. V was cut by 0 bases and J by 0 bases, with 8 bases left in between.

V and J are TRBV28 and TRBJ2-7; D may correspond to TRBD1 or TRBD2 (5 bases each). Per germline, CDR1 MDHEN and CDR2 SYDVKM. The CDR3 loop spans 15 amino acids. The ends were cut back, 7 bases at V and 0 bases at J, with 16 bases in the middle. The CDR3 DNA reads TGTGCCAGCAACCCTTCCGGGGCTAGCTCCTACGAGCAGTACTTC. Encoded protein: CASNPSGASSYEQYF.

The rearrangement joins TRBV18 to TRBJ2-7; tentatively, D is TRBD1 or TRBD2 (6 bases each). Germline V CDR1 and CDR2: KGHSH, LQKENI. CDR3 length: 13 amino acids. The V gene lost 5 bases and the J gene lost 7 bases, with 15 bases spanning the gap. Here the CDR3 reads CASSSYGGGEQYF. The DNA of the CDR3 is TGTGCCAGCTCATCCTACGGGGGCGGAGAGCAGTACTTC.

CDR3 coding DNA: TGTGCCAGCCAGGGCACCGCCTACGAGCAGTACTTC. It specifies CASQGTAYEQYF. This chain uses TRBV2 with TRBJ2-7, with D possibly TRBD1 on 5 matching bases. CDR1 is SNHLY and CDR2 is FYNNEI in the germline V gene. The CDR3 consists of 12 residues. Trimming pared 8 bases from V and 2 bases from J, leaving 10 bases between.

This sequence joins TRBV6-6 and TRBJ1-2; D remains unclear. Trimming stripped 2 bases from V and 7 bases from J, with 8 bases between. The CDR3 is made up of 12 amino acids. Germline V gene data show CDR1 as MNHNY and CDR2 as SVGAGI (reference sequence). In nucleotides, the CDR3 is TGTGCCAGCAGTTACCAGTTGGGTGGCTACACCTTC. Amino acid sequence: CASSYQLGGYTF.

This chain joins TRBV3-1 (or the pseudogene TRBV3-2) and TRBJ2-1; 13 bases match TRBD2. The V and J ends lost 5 bases and 7 bases, in that order; junction bases with no gene match: 8. The length of the CDR3 is 16 residues. From germline, CDR1 is LGHDT and CDR2 YNNKEL (reference sequence). The CDR3 loop is CASSGGLAGVKNEQFF. Written as DNA, the CDR3 is TGTGCCAGCAGCGGCGGACTAGCGGGAGTTAAAAATGAGCAGTTCTTC.

The V gene is TRBV4-3, the J gene TRBJ1-2; D gene ambiguous. The CDR3 sequence is 11 residues long. Germline V CDR1 and CDR2: LGHNA, YSLEER. Trimming shortened V by 4 bases and J by 6 bases, and 6 bases separated the two germline ends. This CDR3 is CASSLGHGYTF. For the CDR3, the DNA is TGCGCCAGCAGCCTTGGGCATGGCTACACCTTC.

The V and J genes are TRBV12-3 or TRBV12-4 and TRBJ2-3, with D perhaps matching TRBD2 (5 bases). The CDR3 length is 13 residues. V was shortened by 4 bases and J by 4 bases, with 9 bases between the two germline ends. The CDR3 protein is CASSYGESDTQYF. In DNA, the CDR3 is TGTGCCAGCAGTTACGGGGAGTCAGATACGCAGTATTTT.

The V and J genes are TRBV9 and TRBJ2-3, with TRBD2 matching 7 bases. This CDR3 region has 15 residues. Germline values: CDR1 SGDLS, CDR2 YYNGEE. Trimming removed 3 bases from V and 3 bases from J; junction bases left unmatched: 7. In DNA form, the CDR3 reads TGTGCCAGCAGCGGAGGACTAGTAGAGACAGATACGCAGTATTTT. Translation gives CASSGGLVETDTQYF.

This chain links TRBV7-2 with TRBJ2-3, with D hard to call. Germline V lookup: CDR1 SGHTA, CDR2 FQGNSA. CDR3 length: 15 amino acids. Trimming left V 0 bases short and J 2 bases short, with 9 bases between. As DNA, the CDR3 is TGTGCCAGCAGCTTAGCGGCGATGTCCACAGATACGCAGTATTTT. Translating it yields CASSLAAMSTDTQYF.

This clone rates as medium-sized. The chain carries TRBV29-1 and TRBJ2-1; 15 bases fit TRBD2. CDR1 and CDR2 (germline): SQVTM, ANQGSEA. This CDR3 has 14 residues. V gave up 5 bases and J gave up 8 bases; unmatched junction bases: 4. The CDR3 loop is CSVKGTSGRYEQFF. The DNA for the CDR3 is TGCAGCGTTAAGGGGACTAGCGGGAGGTATGAGCAGTTCTTC.

V gene TRBV7-8 combines with J gene TRBJ1-1; D is uncertain. This CDR3 region has 13 residues. The V gene lost 4 bases and the J gene lost 1 base, with 7 bases spanning the gap. Germline values: CDR1 SGHVS, CDR2 FQNEAQ. The CDR3 region has the DNA TGTGCCAGCAGCTACCGACAGAACACTGAAGCTTTCTTT. It encodes CASSYRQNTEAFF.

The gene calls are TRBV27 and TRBJ2-7; D is uncertain. The CDR3 has 13 residues. From germline, CDR1 is MNHEY and CDR2 SMNVEV (reference sequence). The ends were cut back, 5 bases at V and 2 bases at J, with 10 bases in the middle. This CDR3 is CASSGQATYEQYF. The CDR3 DNA reads as TGTGCCAGCAGTGGCCAGGCGACCTACGAGCAGTACTTC.

The V call is TRBV7-9, the J call TRBJ2-7; D possibly corresponds to TRBD2 (6 bases). Per the germline V gene, CDR1 is SEHNR and CDR2 is FQNEAQ (reference sequence). V was trimmed by 2 bases and J by 0 bases, leaving 17 bases between them. CDR3 size: 17 residues. The chain's CDR3 is CASSLIPVSGSSYEQYF. CDR3 sequence (DNA): TGTGCCAGCAGCTTAATTCCGGTTAGCGGTTCCTCCTACGAGCAGTACTTC.

The CDR3 coding sequence is TGTGCCAGTAGTTCTTGGGGGGCGGAACACACCGGGGAGCTGTTTTTT. It is translated as CASSSWGAEHTGELFF. The V call is TRBV19, the J call TRBJ2-2; either TRBD1 or TRBD2 may fit D (6 bases each). The CDR3 length is 16 residues. The germline V gene encodes CDR1 LNHDA and CDR2 SQIVND (reference sequence). Trimming stripped 5 bases from V and 3 bases from J, with 16 bases between.

This clone was seen only once. The rearrangement links TRBV28 to TRBJ1-6; D remains ambiguous. There are 16 residues in the CDR3. Germline CDR1 and CDR2: MDHEN and SYDVKM. V lost 2 bases and J 3 bases, leaving 11 bases between the germline ends. CDR3 protein: CASSLGRAHYNSPLHF. The CDR3, as DNA: TGTGCCAGCAGTTTAGGAAGGGCCCACTATAATTCACCCCTCCACTTT.

The V gene is TRBV5-1, the J gene TRBJ1-1, with D hard to call. The CDR3 runs 13 residues. In germline, CDR1 is SGHRS, CDR2 YFSETQ. Trimming shortened V by 5 bases and J by 1 base, and 9 bases separated the two germline ends. CDR3 amino acids: CASSNRPNTEAFF. CDR3 sequence (DNA): TGCGCCAGCAGTAACCGGCCGAACACTGAAGCTTTCTTT.